What follows are 21 T cell receptor beta chains derived from one specimen sequenced in a study of T-cell memory formation after mild COVID-19. One entry per CDR3 protein results from TCRdb running MiXCR on the 5' RACE reads. This table holds some 320,000 distinct CDR3 sequences, 15% to 20% found once. The specimen sequenced was PBMCs or a T cell subset sorted from them (not recorded which). The receptors originated from a man aged 18 to 30 who had mild COVID-19 (a few samples of this study predate the infection). Cell type and time point are not known.

The rearrangement joins TRBV20-1 to TRBJ2-5, with 8 nucleotides matching TRBD2. J lost 1 base, V lost 5 bases, and 3 bases had no gene match. The CDR3 covers 13 residues. Germline CDR1 is DFQATT and CDR2 is SNEGSKA (reference sequence). This CDR3 is CSAPGLAQETQYF. For the CDR3, the DNA is TGCAGTGCTCCTGGACTAGCCCAAGAGACCCAGTACTTC.

CDR3 loop: CASSQGLAGGGGDTQYF. The CDR3 DNA reads TGTGCCAGCAGTCAAGGACTAGCGGGGGGCGGGGGAGATACGCAGTATTTT. This chain joins TRBV6-6 and TRBJ2-3; 14 nucleotides match TRBD2. J was trimmed by 5 bases and V by 5 bases; bases with no gene match: 9. The CDR3 spans 17 residues. Germline CDR1 is MNHNY and CDR2 is SVGAGI (reference sequence).

This clonotype was seen only a few times. The chain joins TRBV6-5 to TRBJ1-2; D remains unclear. The germline V gene encodes CDR1 MNHEY and CDR2 SVGAGI. The length of the CDR3 is 14 residues. V was trimmed by 4 bases and J by 8 bases, leaving 17 bases between them. CDR3 nucleotides: TGTGCCAGCAGTTCCGACTCGCCCACGAGGGGCTACACCTTC. Encoded protein: CASSSDSPTRGYTF.

The V and J genes are TRBV5-6 and TRBJ2-5; 8 bases fit TRBD1. The V gene's germline CDR1 is SGHDT and CDR2 YYEEEE. The CDR3 has 14 amino acids. The V and J ends lost 3 bases and 2 bases, in that order; junction bases with no gene match: 3. The CDR3 DNA is TGTGCCAGCAGCTCATACAGGGGGCAAGAGACCCAGTACTTC. Protein product: CASSSYRGQETQYF.

V usage is TRBV7-2 and J usage is TRBJ1-6; D perhaps matches TRBD1 (5 bases). The germline gives CDR1 SGHTA, CDR2 FQGNSA. The CDR3 totals 15 residues. The V end lost 6 bases, the J end lost 6 bases, and 15 bases lay between the germline ends. DNA of the CDR3: TGTGCCAGCAGTATAACCGGGACGGGTAATTCACCCCTCCACTTT. Protein sequence: CASSITGTGNSPLHF.

This clonotype was detected a few times. The chain recombines TRBV4-3 with TRBJ1-5; no firm D call. The CDR3 sequence is 17 residues long. Trimming took off 0 bases at V and 2 bases at J, with 14 bases between the two ends. The germline gives CDR1 LGHNA, CDR2 YSLEER. The CDR3, as DNA: TGCGCCAGCAGCCAAGACTACCCTGTGGACGGCAATCAGCCCCAGCATTTT. Translating it yields CASSQDYPVDGNQPQHF.

The table lists this clonotype with a few counts. This CDR3 is CASSLGTEVTGAFF. CDR3 nucleotides: TGTGCCAGCAGCCTCGGGACAGAGGTCACGGGAGCTTTCTTT. This chain joins TRBV11-2 and TRBJ1-1, with 7 positions matching TRBD1. Germline-derived CDR1 and CDR2 are SGHAT and FQNNGV. The CDR3 contains 14 residues. The V segment lost 5 bases and the J segment 10 bases; nucleotides outside the gene matches: 13.

The rearrangement uses TRBV19 and TRBJ1-5; weak D call: TRBD1 (5 bases). Trimming left V 5 bases short and J 5 bases short, with 19 bases between. CDR1 and CDR2 from the germline V gene are LNHDA and SQIVND (reference sequence). The CDR3 contains 16 residues. CDR3 protein: CASSPQQVIRDQPQHF. Here the CDR3 DNA reads TGTGCCAGTAGTCCCCAACAGGTAATAAGAGATCAGCCCCAGCATTTT.

The chain carries TRBV27 and TRBJ2-7, with a weak D call TRBD2 (7 bases). The ends were cut back, 6 bases at V and 6 bases at J, with 12 bases in the middle. The V gene's germline CDR1 is MNHEY and CDR2 SMNVEV (reference sequence). This CDR3 spans 12 amino acids. The CDR3, as DNA: TGTGCCAGCAGCGGGGGGCTTGGCGAGCAGTACTTC. Amino acids: CASSGGLGEQYF.

J is TRBJ2-7 and V is TRBV25-1; TRBD1 matches 7 bases. The CDR3 sequence is 14 residues long. Trimming at V came to 4 bases and at J to 4 bases, leaving 7 bases not matched to a gene. Germline CDR1 reads MGHDK; CDR2 reads SYGVNS. The CDR3 spells CASSGWDSPYEQYF. The CDR3 region has the DNA TGTGCCAGCAGTGGTTGGGACAGCCCATACGAGCAGTACTTC.

This clonotype occurred a few times. The chain carries TRBV2 and TRBJ2-1, with D maybe TRBD1 (6 bases). Trimming stripped 9 bases from V and 7 bases from J, with 16 bases between. Germline V gene sequence: CDR1 SNHLY, CDR2 FYNNEI. The CDR3 spans 13 residues. CDR3 sequence reads: CARRARGSNEQFF. For the CDR3, the DNA is TGTGCCAGACGGGCCAGGGGATCGAATGAGCAGTTCTTC.

This clonotype has more than one count but fewer than ten. The chain is built from TRBV10-3 and TRBJ1-4, with unresolved D. The CDR3 runs to 12 residues. Germline V gives CDR1 ENHRY, CDR2 SYGVKD. Trimming took 3 bases from V and 8 from J, leaving 7 bases between them. CDR3 in amino acids: CAISDTAEKLFF. As DNA, the CDR3 is TGTGCCATCAGTGATACAGCGGAAAAACTGTTTTTT.

This clonotype has more than one count but fewer than ten. The V and J genes are TRBV6-1 and TRBJ2-5, with D tentatively TRBD1 or TRBD2 (5 bases each). The CDR3 sequence is 13 residues long. Trimming pared 3 bases from V and 7 bases from J, leaving 12 bases between. Germline V lookup: CDR1 MNHNS, CDR2 SASEGT. The CDR3: CASSEGPGWTQYF. As DNA, the CDR3 is TGTGCCAGCAGTGAGGGACCGGGCTGGACCCAGTACTTC.

This clonotype was detected ten times or more. The V and J genes are TRBV7-6 and TRBJ2-5; the match to TRBD2 covers 8 bases. Germline V gene data show CDR1 as SGHVS and CDR2 as FNYEAQ. The ends lost 5 bases at V and 5 bases at J; junction bases unmatched: 4. The CDR3 has 13 amino acids. The CDR3 DNA reads as TGTGCCAGCAGCCCGGGACTAGGGGAGACCCAGTACTTC. It codes for CASSPGLGETQYF.

This chain links TRBV6-2 or TRBV6-3 with TRBJ1-1, with D uncertain. The germline V and J ends were trimmed by 6 bases and 3 bases, with 17 bases remaining between them. Germline loops: CDR1 MNHEY, CDR2 SVGEGT. This CDR3 contains 15 residues. CDR3 sequence: CASRTLGRTYTEAFF. CDR3 coding DNA: TGTGCCAGCAGAACCCTGGGGAGGACGTACACTGAAGCTTTCTTT.

This clonotype was detected ten times or more. The chain combines TRBV7-9 with TRBJ2-2; 8 positions match TRBD1. Losses at the gene ends were 5 bases for V and 4 bases for J; bases not matched to a gene: 3. The CDR3 covers 14 residues. Germline lookup yields CDR1 SEHNR and CDR2 FQNEAQ (reference sequence). In nucleotides, the CDR3 is TGTGCCAGCAGCGAACAGGGGGGCACCGGGGAGCTGTTTTTT. It is translated as CASSEQGGTGELFF.

This clonotype was detected many times. CDR3 coding DNA: TGTGCCAGCAGCTTGGCGTCGGACAATGAGCAGTTCTTC. This sequence encodes CASSLASDNEQFF. The gene calls are TRBV5-4 and TRBJ2-1; unclear D gene. Per the germline V gene, CDR1 is SGHNT and CDR2 is YYREEE (reference sequence). The CDR3 runs to 13 residues. The V end was cut by 0 bases, the J end by 5 bases, with 6 bases between.

This clonotype has at least ten counts. This sequence joins TRBV6-2 or TRBV6-3 and TRBJ2-2; 11 bases fit TRBD2. CDR1 and CDR2 from the germline V gene are MNHEY and SVGEGT. The CDR3 extends over 17 amino acids. J lost 4 bases, V lost 1 base, and 5 bases had no gene match. The CDR3 DNA reads TGTGCCAGCAGTTACTTCCGACTAGCGGGATTCACCGGGGAGCTGTTTTTT. It codes for CASSYFRLAGFTGELFF.

The V and J genes are TRBV4-2 and TRBJ1-2; D unresolved. The V gene's germline CDR1 is LGHNA and CDR2 YNFKEQ. The CDR3 has 14 residues. V was clipped by 1 base and J by 4 bases, with 10 bases between them. The CDR3 bases are TGTGCCAGCAGCCAAGGGAAAGAGCCCTATGGCTACACCTTC. It is translated as CASSQGKEPYGYTF.

This clonotype turned up a few times. J is TRBJ1-1 and V is TRBV11-2; D remains ambiguous. Germline V gene sequence: CDR1 SGHAT, CDR2 FQNNGV. The length of the CDR3 is 15 residues. V was clipped by 2 bases and J by 8 bases, with 18 bases between them. The CDR3 sequence is CASSLMAEGLKEAFF. The CDR3 DNA reads TGTGCCAGCAGCTTAATGGCCGAGGGTCTGAAGGAAGCTTTCTTT.

This chain connects TRBV5-1 to TRBJ2-1; 7 bases map to TRBD2. The CDR3 sequence is 16 residues long. With 2 bases clipped from V and 0 bases from J, the junction kept 5 bases outside the gene matches. Germline CDR1 SGHRS, CDR2 YFSETQ. The CDR3 here is CASSLWTGGSYNEQFF. Here the CDR3 DNA reads TGCGCCAGCAGCTTATGGACGGGGGGCTCCTACAATGAGCAGTTCTTC.